This T cell receptor beta chain was found in a study of blood T cell repertoires in COVID-19. On the study more broadly: Both acute and convalescent COVID-19 samples were obtained from the United States, Italy and Spain. Sources were T cells, B-cell-depleted T cells, or PBMCs; the material itself was cDNA or gDNA.

The CDR3 covers 13 residues. The V gene's germline CDR1 is LNHDA and CDR2 SQIVND (reference sequence). V gave up 8 bases and J gave up 6 bases; unmatched junction bases: 9. This clone occurred once. In the source study's methods: Cell counts per sample came from amplifying reference gene primers. Only in-frame clones appear in the TCRdb table, and some are missing; sequencing was by immunoSEQ multiplex PCR. The DNA was the basis for D and trimming; V, J and clone size are from that table. Found here are just under 55,000 clones, just over 90% of them singletons; the top ten hold 7.5% to 10%. The source of this sequence is a woman between 40 and 55 years old with active COVID-19. The sequencing sample was made of peripheral blood. The chain carries TRBV19 and TRBJ1-1; TRBD1 agrees at 7 bases. The CDR3 sequence: CASQGERGAEAFF. Written as DNA, the CDR3 is TGTGCCAGTCAGGGGGAGCGCGGCGCTGAAGCTTTCTTT.